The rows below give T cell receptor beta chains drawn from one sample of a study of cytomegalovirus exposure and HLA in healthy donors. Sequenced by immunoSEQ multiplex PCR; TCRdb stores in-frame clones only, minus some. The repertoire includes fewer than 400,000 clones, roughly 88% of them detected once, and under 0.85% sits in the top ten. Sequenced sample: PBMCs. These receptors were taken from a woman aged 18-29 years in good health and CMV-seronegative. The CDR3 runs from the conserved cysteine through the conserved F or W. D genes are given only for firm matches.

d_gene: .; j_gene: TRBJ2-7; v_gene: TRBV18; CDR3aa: CASSPRRPGGQTPYEQYF; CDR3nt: TGTGCCAGCTCACCCCGGCGCCCGGGGGGACAAACCCCCTACGAGCAGTACTTC
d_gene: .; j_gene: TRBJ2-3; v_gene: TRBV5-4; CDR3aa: CASSLVGQRRTDTQYF; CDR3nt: TGTGCCAGCAGCTTGGTCGGACAGCGACGCACAGATACGCAGTATTTT
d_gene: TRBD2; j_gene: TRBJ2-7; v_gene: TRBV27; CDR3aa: CASARLAGDLEQYF; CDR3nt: TGTGCCAGCGCCAGACTAGCGGGAGATCTCGAGCAGTACTTC
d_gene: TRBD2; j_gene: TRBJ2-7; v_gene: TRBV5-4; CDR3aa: CASSPGTSGRASSYEQYF; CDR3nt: TGTGCCAGCAGCCCAGGGACTAGCGGGAGGGCGAGCTCCTACGAGCAGTACTTC
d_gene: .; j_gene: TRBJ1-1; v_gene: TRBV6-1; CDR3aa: CASSDHEAGDTEAFF; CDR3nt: TGTGCCAGCAGTGATCACGAGGCGGGCGACACTGAAGCTTTCTTT
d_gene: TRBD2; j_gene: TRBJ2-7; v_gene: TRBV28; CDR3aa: CASETSGSGEQYF; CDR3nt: TGTGCCAGTGAGACTAGCGGCTCGGGTGAGCAGTACTTC
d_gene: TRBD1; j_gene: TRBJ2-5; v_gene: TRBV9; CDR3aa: CASSVGTGVSGETQYF; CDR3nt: TGTGCCAGCAGCGTAGGCACAGGGGTATCTGGGGAGACCCAGTACTTC
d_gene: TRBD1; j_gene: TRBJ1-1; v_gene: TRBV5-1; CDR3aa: CASSSLKTGRDTEAFF; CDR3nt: TGCGCCAGCAGCTCATTAAAGACAGGGCGGGACACTGAAGCTTTCTTT
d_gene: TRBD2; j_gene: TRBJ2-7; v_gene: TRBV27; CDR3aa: CASRGREGQDEQYF; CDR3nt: TGTGCCAGCAGGGGGCGGGAGGGCCAAGACGAGCAGTACTTC
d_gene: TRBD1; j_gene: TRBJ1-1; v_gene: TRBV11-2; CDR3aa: CASSLGQGGTEAFF; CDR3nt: TGTGCCAGCAGCTTAGGACAGGGGGGGACTGAAGCTTTCTTT